The 9 T cell receptor beta chains given below trace back to one sample, sequenced in a study of T cells after yellow fever vaccination. TCRdb ran MiXCR on the 5' RACE reads and lists one entry per CDR3 protein. The sample has some 97,000 distinct CDR3 sequences, approximately 5.5% seen once. This sample comprised CD8+ T cells sorted from PBMCs, obtained 10 days after the yellow fever booster vaccination. Source of these receptors: a man aged 18 to 30 who received the YFV17D yellow fever vaccine.

A few counts support this clonotype. The chain combines TRBV6-5 with TRBJ1-2; D gene unclear. Germline assignment: CDR1 MNHEY and CDR2 SVGAGI. With 5 bases removed from V and 8 bases from J, the gap between germline ends came to 15 bases. The CDR3 covers 13 residues. The CDR3 nucleotides read TGTGCCAGCAGTCCAGGACCCCCCGGGGGCTACACCTTC. Residues: CASSPGPPGGYTF.

This clonotype was seen repeatedly, ten times or more. The CDR3, as DNA: TGTGCCAGCAGCCGACTACCCGGCGCAGATACGCAGTATTTT. As protein: CASSRLPGADTQYF. The chain uses TRBV7-2 and TRBJ2-3; a possible D gene is TRBD2 (5 bases). Germline V gives CDR1 SGHTA, CDR2 FQGNSA. V dropped 5 bases and J dropped 4 bases, with 13 bases sitting between them. The CDR3 is made up of 14 amino acids. The full variable domain, with the rest looked up from reference TRBV7-2 and TRBJ2-3, is GAGVSQSPSNKVTEKGKDVELRCDPISGHTALYWYRQSLGQGLEFLIYFQGNSAPDKSGLPSDRFSAERTGGSVSTLTIQRTQQEDSAVYLCASSRLPGADTQYFGPGTRLTVL.

This clonotype has a handful of counts. This sequence joins TRBV7-9 and TRBJ1-6; no definite D call. V lost 2 bases to trimming and J lost 7 bases, with 9 bases between them. CDR1 SEHNR and CDR2 FQNEAQ come from the germline V gene (reference sequence). This CDR3 is 14 amino acids long. The chain's CDR3 is CASSLTVSNSPLHF. The CDR3 DNA is TGTGCCAGCAGCTTAACGGTATCCAATTCACCCCTCCACTTT.

The chain carries TRBV6-5 and TRBJ2-3, with 8 bases identical to TRBD2. Germline V lookup: CDR1 MNHEY, CDR2 SVGAGI. The CDR3 totals 15 residues. The junction had 11 bases not matched to a gene; V was cut back by 7 bases and J by 5 bases. The CDR3, as DNA: TGTGCCAGCAACTCCCGGGGGGGCCCAGGAGATACGCAGTATTTT. Translated: CASNSRGGPGDTQYF.

This clonotype was observed a handful of times. This chain joins TRBV11-2 and TRBJ1-5; 7 bases are a match to TRBD1. CDR1 is SGHAT and CDR2 is FQNNGV in the germline V gene. Trimming took 4 bases from V and 3 from J; bases not matched to a gene: 6. The CDR3 is 15 amino acids. CDR3 loop: CASSSTGTDNQPQHF. In DNA, the CDR3 is TGTGCCAGCAGCTCCACCGGGACAGACAATCAGCCCCAGCATTTT.

This clonotype appeared a few times. J is TRBJ2-1 and V is TRBV12-3 or TRBV12-4; 8 bases map to TRBD2. The CDR3 runs to 15 residues. V shed 3 bases and J 7 bases; nucleotides not matched to a gene: 8. CDR3 sequence: CASSFGTSRDNEQFF. The CDR3 DNA sequence: TGTGCCAGCAGTTTCGGGACTAGTAGGGATAATGAGCAGTTCTTC.

The J gene is TRBJ2-7, the V gene TRBV20-1, with TRBD1 matching 9 bases. Germline trimming cut 6 bases from V and 2 bases from J; bases unmatched to any gene: 5. The germline V gene has CDR1 DFQATT and CDR2 SNEGSKA (reference sequence). CDR3 length equals 13 residues. The CDR3 bases are TGCAGTGCCCCGGGACAGGGACCCTACGAGCAGTACGTC. Its protein is CSAPGQGPYEQYV.

The rearrangement links TRBV27 to TRBJ2-2; no reliable D call. The CDR3 is 12 amino acids. V dropped 3 bases and J dropped 6 bases, with 5 bases sitting between them. The germline CDR1 and CDR2 sequences are MNHEY and SMNVEV (reference sequence). Here the CDR3 reads CASSFIAGELFF. CDR3 nucleotide sequence: TGTGCCAGCAGTTTTATAGCCGGGGAGCTGTTTTTT.

This clonotype was picked up many times. CDR3 sequence reads: CASSFGFTGELFF. DNA for the CDR3: TGTGCCAGCAGCTTTGGATTCACCGGGGAGCTGTTTTTT. This rearrangement joins TRBV11-2 to TRBJ2-2; no clear D. Germline CDR1 SGHAT, CDR2 FQNNGV. V lost 3 bases to trimming and J lost 4 bases, with 6 bases between them. CDR3 length: 13 residues.